The present TCR beta chain was sequenced within a study of identical twins. Study observations and caveats: Invariant populations such as MAIT and iNKT cells could partly muddle zero-insertion analyses.

In TCRdb, the 5' RACE reads were re-called with MiXCR into one record per CDR3 protein. The profile shows around 650,000 distinct CDR3 sequences, around 7.4% of them singletons. In its sample, this clonotype was seen many times. Its antigen is unidentified. Germline V gene data show CDR1 as SNHLY and CDR2 as FYNNEI. CDR3 size: 11 residues. V was pared by 9 bases and J by 6 bases, with 9 bases between. This sample was shared with a second study, whose subject was yellow fever vaccine responses in identical twins.

This sequence joins TRBV2 and TRBJ1-5; D possibly corresponds to TRBD1 (5 bases). The sequencing input was PBMCs. This receptor was identified in a woman under 30 in good health. CDR3 sequence reads: CASGGTQPQHF. In DNA, the CDR3 is TGTGCCAGTGGGGGGACTCAGCCCCAGCATTTT.